Sequencing of this TCR beta chain was carried out in a study of cytomegalovirus exposure and HLA in healthy donors. Turning to this clone: What it recognizes is unknown.

Study-level results: Solely CMV serostatus was available to characterize immune exposure.

Germline CDR1 MNHNY, CDR2 SVGAGI (reference sequence). Trimming took 8 bases from V and 5 from J, leaving 15 bases between them. The length of the CDR3 is 13 residues. PCR primers comprised 60 Vbeta and 13 Jbeta primers. Libraries were prepared by immunoSEQ multiplex PCR; TCRdb keeps only in-frame clonotypes and omits some of them. The sample yields around 200,000 clones, less than 90% seen once. The sequence derives from a woman aged 30 to 39 in good health and CMV-seronegative. The chain carries TRBV6-6 and TRBJ2-5; weak D call: TRBD1 (6 bases). Sample: PBMCs. CDR3 protein: CASLQGVVETQYF. DNA of the CDR3: TGTGCCAGCCTACAGGGAGTTGTTGAGACCCAGTACTTC.